A selection of T cell receptor beta chains follows, all from one sample in a study of blood T cell repertoires in COVID-19. The table came from immunoSEQ multiplex PCR; TCRdb's copy has only in-frame clones and leaves some out. The data hold tens of thousands of clones, with more than 75% observed a single time. The specimen was peripheral blood. These receptors originate from a human donor in a cohort sampled during active COVID-19. The CDR3 runs from the conserved cysteine through the conserved F or W. D genes are given only for firm matches. Size is stated for part of the rows, as once, few or many counts, or as a class when the clone is expanded.

v_gene,j_gene,d_gene,abundance,CDR3nt,CDR3aa
TRBV11-2,TRBJ2-3,TRBD2,NA,TGTGCCAGCAGCTTAGAGCTAGCGGGACGCACAGATACGCAGTATTTT,CASSLELAGRTDTQYF
TRBV3-1/TRBV3-2,TRBJ1-2,NA,NA,TGTGCCAGCAGCCAAGGAGGGAATAACTATGGCTACACCTTC,CASSQGGNNYGYTF
TRBV3-1/TRBV3-2,TRBJ2-7,NA,NA,TGTGCCAGCAGCCAAGTAGGGAGAGAGCAGTACTTC,CASSQVGREQYF
TRBV5-1,TRBJ1-5,NA,once,TGCGCCAGCAGTCCACAGGACCTTAATCAGCCCCAGCATTTT,CASSPQDLNQPQHF
TRBV6-5,TRBJ2-3,NA,NA,TGTGCCAGCAGTTACAGGGCGCGGGGCACAGATACGCAGTATTTT,CASSYRARGTDTQYF
TRBV5-4,TRBJ2-3,NA,NA,TGTGCCAGCAGCCAGGGACAACAGACAGATACGCAGTATTTT,CASSQGQQTDTQYF
TRBV11-2,TRBJ2-7,TRBD2,NA,TGTGCCAGCAGCTCACATACTAGCGGGAGTGAGGAGCAGTACTTC,CASSSHTSGSEEQYF
TRBV18,TRBJ1-4,TRBD1,NA,TGTGCCAGCTCACCGACAGGGGGAGGAGAAAAACTGTTTTTT,CASSPTGGGEKLFF
TRBV6-5,TRBJ1-4,NA,NA,TGTGCCAGCAGTTACACCGGGACAAGGAATGAAAAACTGTTTTTT,CASSYTGTRNEKLFF
TRBV7-2,TRBJ1-1,TRBD1,NA,TGTGCCAGCAGGCCAAGAACCGGGACAGGGAACACTGAAGCTTTCTTT,CASRPRTGTGNTEAFF
TRBV28,TRBJ2-2,NA,NA,TGTGCCAGCAGTTTGCCCGGGGGGCAGAACACCGGGGAGCTGTTTTTT,CASSLPGGQNTGELFF
TRBV7-9,TRBJ1-5,NA,NA,TGTGCCAGCAGCTTAGTTGCGGGCTATAGCAATCAGCCCCAGCATTTT,CASSLVAGYSNQPQHF
TRBV7-6,TRBJ2-7,NA,NA,TGTGCCAGCAGCTCGGCCTACGAGCAGTACTTC,CASSSAYEQYF
TRBV6-2/TRBV6-3,TRBJ1-1,TRBD1,NA,TGTGCCAGCAGTTACCTTCGGACAGGCGGAACTGAAGCTTTCTTT,CASSYLRTGGTEAFF
TRBV9,TRBJ2-3,NA,NA,TGTGCCAGCAGCGTAGATCCGGGGTTCATAGATACGCAGTATTTT,CASSVDPGFIDTQYF
TRBV10-2,TRBJ2-5,NA,NA,TGCGCCAGCAGTCTCCCTAGCAGGGAGACCCAGTACTTC,CASSLPSRETQYF
TRBV3-1/TRBV3-2,TRBJ2-5,NA,NA,TGTGCCAGCAGCCAAGTTCGTGGGGGCGGTGAGACCCAGTACTTC,CASSQVRGGGETQYF
TRBV23-1,TRBJ2-1,TRBD2,NA,TGCGCCAGTCGGACTAGCGGGAGTTCGTGTTACAATGAGCAGTTCTTC,CASRTSGSSCYNEQFF
TRBV5-1,TRBJ1-2,TRBD1,NA,TGCGCCAGCAGCTTGGGACAGGGACGTTATGGCTACACCTTC,CASSLGQGRYGYTF
TRBV5-1,TRBJ2-3,NA,NA,TGCGCCAGCAGCCAAAGTCAGGGAACAGATACGCAGTATTTT,CASSQSQGTDTQYF
TRBV2,TRBJ1-4,NA,NA,TGTGCCAGCAGTCCCATATCCGGGACTAAGTGGGGAAAACTGTTTTTT,CASSPISGTKWGKLFF
TRBV5-1,TRBJ1-1,TRBD1,once,TGCGCCAGCAGCGCCAAACAGGGGGCAGGGAACACTGAAGCTTTCTTT,CASSAKQGAGNTEAFF
TRBV6-5,TRBJ1-1,NA,NA,TGTGCCAGCAGTTACTCTTGGCAGATGAACACTGAAGCTTTCTTT,CASSYSWQMNTEAFF
TRBV5-4,TRBJ2-5,TRBD2,NA,TGTGCCAGCAGCCTTAGCGGGGGGGCTCGGGAGACCCAGTACTTC,CASSLSGGARETQYF
TRBV5-1,TRBJ1-1,NA,NA,TGCGCCAGCAGCTTAAGAGGGAGGGACACTGAAGCTTTCTTT,CASSLRGRDTEAFF
TRBV10-2,TRBJ2-3,NA,NA,TGCGCCAGCAGTCAACAGGGTTCAGATACGCAGTATTTT,CASSQQGSDTQYF
TRBV28,TRBJ1-6,TRBD1,NA,TGTGCCAGCGGACACAGGGGGCAGAGATCACCCCTCCACTTT,CASGHRGQRSPLHF
TRBV6-1,TRBJ2-1,TRBD2,NA,TGTGCCAGCAGTGGAACCGGGACTAGTATGAAGAATGAGCAGTTCTTC,CASSGTGTSMKNEQFF
TRBV6-6,TRBJ2-7,NA,few,TGTGCCAGCAGTGGCCACAGGGATTCCTACGAGCAGTACTTC,CASSGHRDSYEQYF